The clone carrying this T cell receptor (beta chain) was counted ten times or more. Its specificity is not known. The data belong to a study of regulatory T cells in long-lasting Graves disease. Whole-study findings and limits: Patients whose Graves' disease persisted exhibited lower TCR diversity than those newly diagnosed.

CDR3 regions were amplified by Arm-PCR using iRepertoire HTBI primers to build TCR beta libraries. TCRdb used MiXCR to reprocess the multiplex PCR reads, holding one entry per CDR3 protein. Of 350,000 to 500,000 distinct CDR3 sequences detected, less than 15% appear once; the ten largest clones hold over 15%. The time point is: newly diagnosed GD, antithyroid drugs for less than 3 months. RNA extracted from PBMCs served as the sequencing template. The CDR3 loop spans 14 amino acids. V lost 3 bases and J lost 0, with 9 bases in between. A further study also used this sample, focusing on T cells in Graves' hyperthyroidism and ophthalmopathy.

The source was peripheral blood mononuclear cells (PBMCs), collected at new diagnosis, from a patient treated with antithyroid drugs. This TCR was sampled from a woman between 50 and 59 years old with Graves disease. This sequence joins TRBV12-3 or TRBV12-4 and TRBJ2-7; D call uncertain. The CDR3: CASSFTRSSYEQYF. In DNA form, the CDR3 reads TGTGCCAGCAGTTTCACGCGGAGCTCCTACGAGCAGTACTTC.